The subject of this entry is one T cell receptor beta chain. PCR involved 60 Vbeta and 13 Jbeta primers. Clones were read by immunoSEQ multiplex PCR, and TCRdb kept only the in-frame ones, dropping some. The profile shows 200,000 or so clones, approximately 78% of them singletons. The data derive from a study of cytomegalovirus exposure and HLA in healthy donors. In the study overall: Most donors, more than 80% of approximately 400 genotyped, fell in the Caucasian-associated ancestry cluster.

The CDR3 is 15 residues long. Deletions cut 3 bases from V and 2 bases from J, with 12 bases between. CDR1 SGHRS and CDR2 YFSETQ come from the germline V gene. The source material was PBMCs. The chain links TRBV5-1 to TRBJ2-1; D perhaps matches TRBD2 (6 bases). The TCR sequence derives from a woman in her 50s in good health and CMV-seropositive. The CDR3 here is CASSSGTPAYNEQFF. In nucleotides, the CDR3 is TGCGCCAGCAGCTCCGGGACTCCAGCCTACAATGAGCAGTTCTTC.